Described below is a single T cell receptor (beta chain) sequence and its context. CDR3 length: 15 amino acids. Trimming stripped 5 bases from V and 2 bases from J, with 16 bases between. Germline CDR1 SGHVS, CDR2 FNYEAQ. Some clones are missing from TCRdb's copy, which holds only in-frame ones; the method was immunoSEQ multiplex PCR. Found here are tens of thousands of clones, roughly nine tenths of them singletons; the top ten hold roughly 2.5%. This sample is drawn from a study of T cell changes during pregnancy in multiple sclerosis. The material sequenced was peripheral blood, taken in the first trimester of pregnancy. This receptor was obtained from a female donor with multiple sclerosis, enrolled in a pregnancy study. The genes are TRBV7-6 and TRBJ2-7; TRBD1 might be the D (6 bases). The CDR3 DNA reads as TGTGCCAGCAGCCCAGGGGTGGGGCAGACCTACGAGCAGTACTTC. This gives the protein CASSPGVGQTYEQYF.